A single sample is the source of the 27 T cell receptor beta chains below, sequenced in a study of regulatory T cells in long-lasting Graves disease. With iRepertoire HTBI primers and Arm-PCR of CDR3 regions, TCR beta libraries were built. MiXCR, run by TCRdb on the multiplex PCR reads, gives a single entry per CDR3 protein. The repertoire holds 350,000 to 450,000 distinct CDR3 sequences, about 12% seen once, with approximately 20% in the top ten. Time point specified: newly diagnosed GD, antithyroid drugs for less than 3 months. PBMC RNA was the source of the TCR library. The same data also contributed to another study, on T cells in Graves' hyperthyroidism and ophthalmopathy.

The sample here was peripheral blood mononuclear cells (PBMCs), taken at new diagnosis, from a patient treated with antithyroid drugs. Receptors were obtained from a woman aged 18-29 years with Graves disease.

There are many counts of this clonotype. The chain recombines TRBV12-3 or TRBV12-4 with TRBJ2-5, with 9 positions matching TRBD1. V lost 4 bases, J lost 5 bases, and 5 bases stayed unmatched. The CDR3 is 14 residues long. CDR3 loop: CASSYSDRGETQYF. The CDR3 DNA sequence: TGTGCCAGCAGTTACTCCGACAGGGGGGAGACCCAGTACTTC.

This clonotype was observed a handful of times. The chain is built from TRBV7-6 and TRBJ1-4, with D unresolved. The CDR3 contains 17 residues. Germline assignment: CDR1 SGHVS and CDR2 FNYEAQ. With 1 base removed from V and 0 bases from J, the gap between germline ends came to 12 bases. CDR3 in DNA: TGTGCCAGCAGCTTAGGGAGGGTCGGAGCAACTAATGAAAAACTGTTTTTT. This codes for CASSLGRVGATNEKLFF.

In its sample, this clonotype was seen many times. CDR3 bases: TGCAGTGCTAGAGACCCAAACGCTTGGTCCTACAATGAGCAGTTCTTC. This encodes CSARDPNAWSYNEQFF. J is TRBJ2-1 and V is TRBV20-1; D not resolved. CDR3 length equals 16 residues. Germline-derived CDR1 and CDR2 are DFQATT and SNEGSKA (reference sequence). V lost 0 bases and J 1 base, leaving 13 bases between the germline ends.

As for this clonotype: Just one base apart from a much larger clone, this may be a read error. V and J are TRBV6-2 or TRBV6-3 and TRBJ2-1; D could derive from TRBD1 or TRBD2 (5 bases each). The length of the CDR3 is 14 residues. Looked up from germline, CDR1 is MNHEY and CDR2 is SVGEGT. DNA for the CDR3: TGTGCCAGCACCCCGAGGGGCACAGTTAATGAGCAGTCCTTC. This sequence encodes CASTPRGTVNEQSF.

V gene TRBV6-1 combines with J gene TRBJ2-3, with a possible D match to TRBD2 (5 bases). This CDR3 spans 13 amino acids. Per the germline V gene, CDR1 is MNHNS and CDR2 is SASEGT. V lost 7 bases and J lost 1, with 9 bases in between. The chain's CDR3 is CASTEAGTDTQYF. In DNA, the CDR3 is TGTGCCAGCACGGAGGCGGGCACAGATACGCAGTATTTT.

This clonotype was recorded many times. The chain joins TRBV28 to TRBJ1-4; TRBD1 might be the D (5 bases). V was pared by 6 bases and J by 6 bases, with 17 bases between. Germline V gene lookup returns CDR1 MDHEN and CDR2 SYDVKM. The CDR3 is 15 residues long. CDR3: CASSAGGSSDEKLFF. The CDR3 nucleotides read TGTGCCAGCAGCGCCGGGGGGTCCTCGGATGAAAAACTGTTTTTT.

This clonotype came up a few times. The CDR3 does not end in the conserved phenylalanine or tryptophan, so this is likely a read error. The chain recombines TRBV5-1 with TRBJ2-1; 10 nucleotides match TRBD2. CDR1 and CDR2 from the germline V gene are SGHRS and YFSETQ. The CDR3 covers 15 residues. The junction had 5 bases not matched to a gene; V was cut back by 4 bases and J by 4 bases. The CDR3 nucleotides are TGCGCCAGCAGCACCGGGACTAGCGTATACAATGAGCAGTTCCTC. This gives the protein CASSTGTSVYNEQFL.

This clonotype was seen many times. CDR3 sequence (DNA): TGTGCCAGCAGTTACTCGAGTCCCGGCGAAAAACTGTTTTTT. As protein: CASSYSSPGEKLFF. The chain uses TRBV6-5 and TRBJ1-4, with D unclear. The CDR3 has 14 amino acids. The V end lost 0 bases, the J end lost 8 bases, and 10 bases lay between the germline ends. Germline loops: CDR1 MNHEY, CDR2 SVGAGI.

This clonotype was seen at least ten times. J is TRBJ1-2 and V is TRBV19; no reliable D call. The V end was cut by 7 bases, the J end by 1 base, with 10 bases between. The CDR3 has 13 amino acids. The V gene's germline CDR1 is LNHDA and CDR2 SQIVND (reference sequence). CDR3 coding DNA: TGTGCCAGTACTCGTTTGGATAACTATGGCTACACCTTC. Its protein product is CASTRLDNYGYTF.

This clonotype was counted ten times or more. The V and J genes are TRBV7-9 and TRBJ1-2; TRBD1 is a possible D gene (6 bases). Per the germline V gene, CDR1 is SEHNR and CDR2 is FQNEAQ (reference sequence). The CDR3 is 14 residues long. Trimming pared 5 bases from V and 8 bases from J, leaving 18 bases between. CDR3: CASSQTLGATGYTF. In DNA form, the CDR3 reads TGTGCCAGCAGCCAGACTTTGGGGGCGACGGGCTACACCTTC.

This clonotype was detected many times. This chain connects TRBV5-1 to TRBJ2-1, with TRBD2 identical over 16 bases. This CDR3 is built from 16 residues. The germline V gene encodes CDR1 SGHRS and CDR2 YFSETQ. J was trimmed by 9 bases and V by 5 bases; bases with no gene match: 8. CDR3 in DNA: TGCGCCAGCAGATACGGGACTAGCGGGAGGGCCTTTGAGCAGTTCTTC. Translating gives CASRYGTSGRAFEQFF.

This clonotype has a handful of counts. The chain carries TRBV6-5 and TRBJ2-5; TRBD2 agrees at 9 bases. The V gene's germline CDR1 is MNHEY and CDR2 SVGAGI. With V trimmed by 4 bases and J by 6 bases, 9 bases remained unmatched. The CDR3 has 15 residues. CDR3 sequence reads: CASSSAAGGPQTQYF. CDR3 coding DNA: TGTGCCAGCAGTTCCGCGGCGGGGGGGCCTCAGACCCAGTACTTC.

This clonotype was observed at least ten times. The chain joins TRBV6-1 to TRBJ2-1, with a possible D match to TRBD2 (6 bases). Per the germline V gene, CDR1 is MNHNS and CDR2 is SASEGT. This CDR3 spans 15 amino acids. Trimming cost V 8 bases and J 0 bases, with 14 bases left between them. The CDR3 here is CASYDAGRSYNEQFF. DNA for the CDR3: TGTGCCAGCTATGATGCGGGGCGCTCCTACAATGAGCAGTTCTTC.

This clonotype showed up many times. CDR3 nucleotide sequence: TGTGCCATCAGTGAGGAGGCGGTGGGAGAAAAACTGTTTTTT. Its translation is CAISEEAVGEKLFF. This chain joins TRBV10-3 and TRBJ1-4; D not resolved. The CDR3 sequence is 14 residues long. Germline V gene sequence: CDR1 ENHRY, CDR2 SYGVKD. V lost 2 bases and J 8 bases, leaving 12 bases between the germline ends.

This clonotype occurred many times. The chain uses TRBV2 and TRBJ2-1, with D maybe TRBD2 (5 bases). V was shortened by 6 bases and J by 6 bases, with 12 bases between the two germline ends. The length of the CDR3 is 13 residues. From germline, CDR1 is SNHLY and CDR2 FYNNEI. CDR3 DNA: TGTGCCAGCAGAGACACTGAGGGCAATGAGCAGTTCTTC. Protein: CASRDTEGNEQFF.

This clonotype was counted a few times. This chain joins TRBV27 and TRBJ1-2; 9 bases line up with TRBD1. CDR3 length: 15 amino acids. Per germline, CDR1 MNHEY and CDR2 SMNVEV (reference sequence). Trimming at V came to 5 bases and at J to 4 bases, leaving 8 bases not matched to a gene. The DNA of the CDR3 is TGTGCCAGCAGTACACAGGGGGCGCGGAGCTATGGCTACACCTTC. Amino acids: CASSTQGARSYGYTF.

This clonotype was observed a handful of times. The chain joins TRBV5-4 to TRBJ1-2, with 8 bases identical to TRBD1. Losses at the gene ends were 1 base for V and 3 bases for J; bases not matched to a gene: 14. There are 18 residues in the CDR3. CDR1 and CDR2 (germline): SGHNT, YYREEE (reference sequence). The CDR3 bases are TGTGCCAGCAGCTTGCCCCCCTGGGAGCTACAGGGGGACTATGGCTACACCTTC. Translating it yields CASSLPPWELQGDYGYTF.

The V gene is TRBV6-2 or TRBV6-3, the J gene TRBJ2-1; 10 bases are shared with TRBD2. V gave up 5 bases and J gave up 5 bases; unmatched junction bases: 3. CDR1 and CDR2 (germline): MNHEY, SVGEGT. This CDR3 has 14 residues. The DNA for the CDR3 is TGTGCCAGCAGTAGGACTAGCGGAAACAATGAGCAGTTCTTC. Translation gives CASSRTSGNNEQFF.

Note on this clonotype: A much larger clone differs from this one at a single base, so this may be a read error. No conserved phenylalanine or tryptophan is present at the end of the CDR3, so a read error is the likely explanation. The chain carries TRBV7-9 and TRBJ1-5; the D is unclear. Germline-derived CDR1 and CDR2 are SEHNR and FQNEAQ (reference sequence). V lost 1 base and J 0 bases, leaving 16 bases between the germline ends. CDR3 length: 18 amino acids. CDR3 nucleotide sequence: TGTGCCAGCAGCTTAGGTTATAGTGGCACTTTTAGCAATCAGCCCCAGCATTGT. This gives the protein CASSLGYSGTFSNQPQHC.

This clonotype was counted at least ten times. V and J are TRBV5-1 and TRBJ2-1; no firm D call. The CDR3 sequence is 14 residues long. Germline values: CDR1 SGHRS, CDR2 YFSETQ. Trimming removed 2 bases from V and 6 bases from J, with 12 bases in between. CDR3 DNA: TGCGCCAGCAGCTTAGTGCCTCCTGGCAATGAGCAGTTCTTC. Translating it yields CASSLVPPGNEQFF.

This clonotype has more than one count but fewer than ten. This chain joins TRBV7-9 and TRBJ1-3, with D possibly being TRBD1 (5 bases). The germline V gene has CDR1 SEHNR and CDR2 FQNEAQ (reference sequence). The ends were cut back, 4 bases at V and 4 bases at J, with 17 bases in the middle. The CDR3 consists of 16 residues. The CDR3 DNA reads as TGTGCCAGCAGCTCTACGGGGCCCGAAAGGGGAAACACCATATATTTT. Protein: CASSSTGPERGNTIYF.

The sample holds a few counts of this clonotype. The chain has TRBV5-1 and TRBJ1-1; D uncertain. Germline V CDR1 and CDR2: SGHRS, YFSETQ. The CDR3 contains 14 residues. V lost 0 bases and J lost 1, with 7 bases in between. CDR3 region: CASSLAAENTEAFF. CDR3 nucleotide sequence: TGCGCCAGCAGCTTGGCGGCGGAGAACACTGAAGCTTTCTTT.

Ten or more counts support this clonotype. The chain combines TRBV18 with TRBJ2-7; no firm D call. Germline-derived CDR1 and CDR2 are KGHSH and LQKENI. The CDR3 contains 15 residues. V was shortened by 1 base and J by 2 bases, with 12 bases between the two germline ends. CDR3 protein: CASSPLAGLTYEQYF. The DNA of the CDR3 is TGTGCCAGCTCACCACTAGCCGGCCTTACCTACGAGCAGTACTTC.

The chain recombines TRBV28 with TRBJ2-7; D gene ambiguous. The V end lost 3 bases, the J end lost 3 bases, and 12 bases lay between the germline ends. This CDR3 has 14 residues. From germline, CDR1 is MDHEN and CDR2 SYDVKM. CDR3 protein: CASSFYSTIYEQYF. The CDR3 DNA is TGTGCCAGCAGTTTTTACTCCACTATCTACGAGCAGTACTTC.

This sequence joins TRBV12-3 or TRBV12-4 and TRBJ1-1, with D possibly TRBD1 on 6 matching bases. This CDR3 has 12 residues. The germline V and J ends were trimmed by 11 bases and 0 bases, with 10 bases remaining between them. CDR3 DNA sequence: TGTGCCCTTGGGGGCCTGAACACTGAAGCTTTCTTT. Residues: CALGGLNTEAFF.

This clonotype was detected many times. V is TRBV27 and J is TRBJ1-5, with a tentative D call TRBD1 (5 bases). Deletions cut 0 bases from V and 6 bases from J, with 9 bases between. The CDR3 runs to 14 residues. From germline, CDR1 is MNHEY and CDR2 SMNVEV (reference sequence). The CDR3, as DNA: TGTGCCAGCAGTTTATCCGGGCAGGGTCAGCCCCAGCATTTT. The encoded protein is CASSLSGQGQPQHF.

This clonotype was recorded many times. The chain recombines TRBV6-1 with TRBJ1-2; 12 nucleotides line up with TRBD1. The germline V gene has CDR1 MNHNS and CDR2 SASEGT. This CDR3 is built from 19 residues. J gave up 0 bases and V 7 bases, and 15 bases lay outside the gene matches. The CDR3 nucleotides read TGTGCCAGCAACTACGAACCCGGGACAGGGGGCGAAGCTAACTATGGCTACACCTTC. Its protein is CASNYEPGTGGEANYGYTF.